This TCR beta chain is from a study of blood T cells in healthy people across ages. Germline trimming cut 5 bases from V and 1 base from J; bases unmatched to any gene: 7. The CDR3 consists of 15 residues. Per the germline V gene, CDR1 is SGHAT and CDR2 is FQNNGV. A sample-barcoded 5' primer and a J-beta primer mix were used in a second PCR of roughly 7 to 11 cycles. TCRdb redid the calling of the 5' RACE reads with MiXCR, one entry per CDR3 protein. The table records around 900,000 distinct CDR3 sequences, under 35% of them present only once. This clonotype was detected ten times or more. Its target is unknown. Study results and limitations: Age brought a roughly linear fall in TCR beta diversity measured per million T cells. Greater diversity and more naive CD4+ cells were seen in long-lived donors than in aged donors.

Sequencing was carried out using blood. The origin of this receptor is a woman aged 80 or over in good health. The rearrangement links TRBV11-2 to TRBJ2-5, with 7 bases lining up with TRBD2. In DNA form, the CDR3 reads TGTGCCAGCAGCATCCAGCGGGGTCCCCAAGAGACCCAGTACTTC. The encoded protein is CASSIQRGPQETQYF.